These T cell receptor beta chains were read from a single sample in a study of cytomegalovirus exposure and HLA in healthy donors. The data were produced by immunoSEQ multiplex PCR, yet TCRdb's version contains in-frame clones alone and is incomplete. The sample yields some 51,000 clones, about 77% seen once. Sequenced input: PBMCs. These receptors were taken from a female donor in good health and CMV-seronegative. Both conserved end residues are part of each CDR3. A D gene is named only where the DNA matches it firmly. Size is stated for part of the rows, as once, few or many counts, or as a class when the clone is expanded.

TRBV15	NA	NA	TRBJ1-5	CATSRDRGTIQPQHF	TGTGCCACCAGCAGAGACCGGGGGACGATTCAGCCCCAGCATTTT
TRBV6-5	NA	TRBD1	TRBJ1-5	CASSYDRGQPQHF	TGTGCCAGCAGTTACGACAGGGGTCAGCCCCAGCATTTT
TRBV7-2	NA	NA	TRBJ1-2	CASSQDRNYGYTF	TGTGCCAGCAGCCAGGACAGAAACTATGGCTACACCTTC
TRBV5-1	NA	TRBD2	TRBJ2-5	CASSFSGSQETQYF	TGCGCCAGCAGCTTTAGCGGGAGCCAAGAGACCCAGTACTTC
TRBV19	few	TRBD2	TRBJ2-1	CASSGRLAGGLNEQFF	TGTGCCAGTAGTGGAAGACTAGCGGGGGGGCTTAATGAGCAGTTCTTC
TRBV7-2	NA	TRBD2	TRBJ2-5	CASSPGGTSSPYQETQYF	TGTGCCAGCAGCCCCGGGGGGACTAGTTCCCCATACCAAGAGACCCAGTACTTC
TRBV28	few	NA	TRBJ1-5	CASSFQQPQHF	TGTGCCAGCAGTTTCCAGCAGCCCCAGCATTTT
TRBV6-5	NA	TRBD2	TRBJ2-2	CASGLAGENTGELFF	TGTGCCAGCGGACTAGCGGGGGAGAACACCGGGGAGCTGTTTTTT
TRBV28	NA	TRBD2	TRBJ2-7	CASIFREEREHPKISYEQYF	TGTGCCAGCATTTTTAGGGAGGAGCGGGAGCACCCTAAGATCTCCTACGAGCAGTACTTC
TRBV9	NA	TRBD2	TRBJ2-2	CASSVGIAGGLANTGELFF	TGTGCCAGCAGCGTAGGGATAGCGGGGGGCCTAGCGAACACCGGGGAGCTGTTTTTT
TRBV19	NA	NA	TRBJ2-7	CASSDLTRSYEQYF	TGTGCCAGTAGTGACTTGACCCGCTCCTACGAGCAGTACTTC
TRBV7-6	NA	TRBD2	TRBJ2-2	CASSLAGLPDYANTGELFF	TGTGCCAGCAGCTTAGCGGGACTACCAGACTACGCGAACACCGGGGAGCTGTTTTTT
TRBV15	few	TRBD2	TRBJ2-1	CATSRTSGSLMDEQFF	TGTGCCACCAGCAGGACTAGCGGGAGTCTTATGGATGAGCAGTTCTTC
TRBV28	NA	TRBD1	TRBJ1-1	CASSLGTGTVRAFF	TGTGCCAGCAGTTTAGGGACAGGGACAGTTAGGGCTTTCTTT
TRBV30	NA	TRBD2	TRBJ2-1	CALDVGGGEQFF	TGTGCCTTGGACGTAGGCGGGGGGGAGCAGTTCTTC
TRBV2	few	NA	TRBJ1-2	CASETEAQFYGYTF	TGTGCCAGCGAGACGGAGGCCCAATTCTATGGCTACACCTTC
TRBV19	NA	TRBD1	TRBJ2-7	CASSPSGQPYEQYF	TGTGCCAGTAGTCCCTCGGGACAGCCCTACGAGCAGTACTTC
TRBV5-1	NA	TRBD1	TRBJ2-7	CASRTGTGHYEQYF	TGCGCCAGCAGAACCGGGACAGGGCACTACGAGCAGTACTTC
TRBV5-1	NA	TRBD1	TRBJ2-6	CASSLAGTVSGANVLTF	TGCGCCAGCAGCTTGGCCGGGACAGTCTCTGGGGCCAACGTCCTGACTTTC
TRBV27	NA	NA	TRBJ2-5	CASSPRAFQETQYF	TGTGCCAGCAGTCCCAGGGCGTTCCAAGAGACCCAGTACTTC
TRBV5-4	once	NA	TRBJ2-7	CASSYGQEQYRNSYEQYF	TGTGCCAGCAGTTACGGACAAGAGCAATACCGTAACTCCTACGAGCAGTACTTC
TRBV6-1	NA	TRBD2	TRBJ2-7	CASRGERGGYYEQYF	TGTGCCAGCAGGGGGGAGCGGGGGGGCTACTACGAGCAGTACTTC
TRBV9	NA	NA	TRBJ2-1	CASSGSGVDNEQFF	TGTGCCAGCAGCGGTTCCGGGGTGGACAATGAGCAGTTCTTC
TRBV30	NA	NA	TRBJ1-5	CAWSVPRGYSNQPQHF	TGTGCCTGGAGTGTACCCAGGGGTTATAGCAATCAGCCCCAGCATTTT
TRBV4-2	NA	NA	TRBJ2-7	CASSPHGGHNEQYF	TGTGCCAGCAGCCCTCACGGGGGGCACAACGAGCAGTACTTC
TRBV9	NA	NA	TRBJ2-1	CASSVRSGGIYNEQFF	TGTGCCAGCAGCGTAAGATCGGGGGGCATTTACAATGAGCAGTTCTTC
TRBV28	NA	TRBD1	TRBJ1-5	CASSPYRGTGVYSNQPQHF	TGTGCCAGCAGTCCTTATCGCGGGACAGGAGTTTATAGCAATCAGCCCCAGCATTTT
TRBV29-1	few	TRBD1	TRBJ2-7	CSVERTGAEEQYF	TGCAGCGTTGAGAGGACAGGGGCGGAGGAGCAGTACTTC
TRBV2	few	TRBD1	TRBJ1-5	CASSRTGAGNQPQHF	TGTGCCAGCAGCCGGACAGGCGCAGGCAATCAGCCCCAGCATTTT
TRBV6-1	NA	TRBD2	TRBJ2-7	CARSAGEGYEQYF	TGTGCCAGATCAGCGGGAGAGGGATACGAGCAGTACTTC
TRBV29-1	few	NA	TRBJ2-7	CSVGDEGARGVGGSYEQYF	TGCAGCGTTGGTGACGAGGGGGCTCGAGGAGTGGGGGGATCTTACGAGCAGTACTTC
TRBV19	few	TRBD1	TRBJ1-2	CASSMPNLGKGTGAGYTF	TGTGCCAGTAGTATGCCCAATCTTGGTAAAGGGACAGGAGCTGGCTACACCTTC
TRBV29-1	NA	NA	TRBJ1-2	CSVEGQAGYGYTF	TGCAGCGTTGAGGGTCAGGCTGGCTATGGCTACACCTTC